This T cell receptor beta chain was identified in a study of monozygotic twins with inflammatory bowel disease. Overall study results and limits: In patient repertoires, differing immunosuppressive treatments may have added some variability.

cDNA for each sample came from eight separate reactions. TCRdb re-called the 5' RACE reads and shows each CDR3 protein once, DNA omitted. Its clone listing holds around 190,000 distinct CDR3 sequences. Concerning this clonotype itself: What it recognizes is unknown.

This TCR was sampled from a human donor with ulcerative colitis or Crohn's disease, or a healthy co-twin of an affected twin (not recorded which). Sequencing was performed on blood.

CDR3 region: CASSLASRSGELFF. The chain is built from TRBV5-1 and TRBJ2-2. The CDR3 covers 14 residues. Germline lookup yields CDR1 SGHRS and CDR2 YFSETQ.